The TCR beta chain under discussion was sequenced for a study of shared clonotypes between healthy human individuals. The wider study: Every donor yielded three CD4 naive, three CD4 memory, two CD8 naive and one CD8 memory plate. The study's findings and limits: The sole specimen, blood, was sampled, and tissue repertoires likely differ.

Sequenced by immunoSEQ multiplex PCR; TCRdb stores in-frame clones only, minus some. The table includes about 2 million clones, about 95% detected once. V lost 0 bases to trimming and J lost 3 bases, with 9 bases between them. The CDR3 runs to 14 residues. Germline loops: CDR1 LGHNA, CDR2 YSLEER. Terminally differentiated effector memory CD45RA+ cells were excluded by CCR7 positive selection of CD45RO-negative cells. The donor population consisted of healthy HIV-negative adults with no recent acute infections or vaccinations. Caucasian adults residing in Nashville, Tennessee made up all the donors. A note on this clone: Its target is not known.

This clonotype originated in a man aged 18 to 30 in good health. Specimen: naive CD8+ T cells sorted from blood. This chain connects TRBV4-3 to TRBJ2-7; D is undetermined. The CDR3: CASSQDTRNYEQYF. The CDR3 DNA reads as TGCGCCAGCAGCCAAGATACCCGGAACTACGAGCAGTACTTC.